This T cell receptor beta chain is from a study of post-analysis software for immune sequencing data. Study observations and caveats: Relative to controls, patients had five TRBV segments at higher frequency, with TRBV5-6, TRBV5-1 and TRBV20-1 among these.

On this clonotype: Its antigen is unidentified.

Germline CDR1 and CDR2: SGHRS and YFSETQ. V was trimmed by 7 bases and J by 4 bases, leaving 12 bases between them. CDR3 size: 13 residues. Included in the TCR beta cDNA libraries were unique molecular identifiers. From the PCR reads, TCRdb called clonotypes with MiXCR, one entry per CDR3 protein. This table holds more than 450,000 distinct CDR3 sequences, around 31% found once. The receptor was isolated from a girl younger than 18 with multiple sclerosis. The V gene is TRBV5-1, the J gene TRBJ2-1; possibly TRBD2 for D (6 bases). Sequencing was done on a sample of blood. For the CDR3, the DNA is TGCGCCAGCTCCCAGCGGGTTTACAATGAGCAGTTCTTC. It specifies CASSQRVYNEQFF.